This TCR beta chain was captured by sequencing in a study of shared clonotypes between healthy human individuals. General study findings and limits: A small donor pool kept down the genetic and exposure-history diversity that was represented. In general, naive subsets displayed greater estimated richness than memory subsets did. The naive CD4 repertoires of a handful of donors were compared, and about 5% of clonotypes were shared.

V lost 2 bases to trimming and J lost 1 base, with 11 bases between them. Looked up from germline, CDR1 is KGHSH and CDR2 is LQKENI. The CDR3 loop spans 15 amino acids. The protocol was immunoSEQ multiplex PCR, while the TCRdb copy is restricted to in-frame clones and leaves out a portion. The data show about 1.5 million clones, 98% seen once. Concerning this clone: Its antigen is undetermined.

The TCR sequence derives from a man aged 30-40 years in good health. Input material: naive CD4+ T cells sorted from blood. The subset here: CD45RA+ positively selected. The gene calls are TRBV18 and TRBJ2-5; D unclear. The CDR3 region is CASSPNINRQETQYF. The CDR3 bases are TGTGCCAGCTCACCAAACATAAACCGCCAAGAGACCCAGTACTTC.